This TCR beta chain originates from a study of Graves' ophthalmopathy and Graves' hyperthyroidism. Overall study findings and caveats: For separating ophthalmopathy from stable hyperthyroidism, a 13-signature model gave approximately 90% sensitivity and roughly 77% specificity. Thyroid clonotypes that were expanded above 0.001 frequency mostly also appeared in blood.

Germline V lookup: CDR1 MGHDK, CDR2 SYGVNS. The length of the CDR3 is 12 residues. Details on this clonotype: As yet, its antigen is unknown.

CDR3 regions of TCR beta were amplified from RNA transcripts. Second-round multiplex PCR followed a first-round RT-PCR using HTBI primers. TCRdb re-called the multiplex PCR reads through MiXCR, storing one row per CDR3 protein. Here the sample spans 660,000 or so distinct CDR3 sequences, about 41% being singletons. The chain uses TRBV25-1 and TRBJ1-1; 7 nucleotides match TRBD1. The receptor was isolated from an adult man with Graves' ophthalmopathy. The sequenced material came from peripheral blood. The chain's CDR3 is CATGAGGTEAFF. The CDR3 DNA reads as TGTGCGACCGGGGCAGGGGGGACTGAAGCTTTCTTT. The full variable domain, with the rest looked up from reference TRBV25-1 and TRBJ1-1, is EADIYQTPRYLVIGTGKKITLECSQTMGHDKMYWYQQDPGMELHLIHYSYGVNSTEKGDLSSESTVSRIRTEHFPLTLESARPSHTSQYLCATGAGGTEAFFGQGTRLTVV.